This T cell receptor (beta chain) was captured by sequencing in a study of post-analysis software for immune sequencing data. Points from the study as a whole: The authors found that F measure strongly co-clustered same-batch samples. Versus controls, multiple sclerosis patients showed significantly lower diversity (normalized Chao1). Controls showed lower frequencies than patients for several TRBV segments, and TRBV5-6, TRBV5-1 and TRBV20-1 were among these.

The CDR3 runs 14 residues. V lost 11 bases to trimming and J lost 2 bases, with 18 bases between them. Germline V gives CDR1 SEHNR, CDR2 FQNEAQ (reference sequence). About this clonotype: The antigen remains undetermined.

TCR beta cDNA libraries included unique molecular identifiers. From the PCR reads, TCRdb called clonotypes with MiXCR, one entry per CDR3 protein. Of some 160,000 distinct CDR3 sequences in the sample, around 36% were seen once. The sequence was collected from a girl aged 10-17 years with multiple sclerosis. Sequencing was performed on blood, taken after autologous hematopoietic stem cell transplantation. The rearrangement links TRBV7-9 to TRBJ1-2, with D tentatively TRBD1 (6 bases). CDR3 sequence reads: CAGSMGAANYGYTF. The CDR3 nucleotides read TGTGCCGGATCCATGGGGGCTGCCAACTATGGCTACACCTTC. Full variable domain (rest looked up from reference TRBV7-9 and TRBJ1-2): DTGVSQNPRHKITKRGQNVTFRCDPISEHNRLYWYRQTLGQGPEFLTYFQNEAQLEKSRLLSDRFSAERPKGSFSTLEIQRTEQGDSAMYLCAGSMGAANYGYTFGSGTRLTVV.